This T cell receptor beta chain came from a study of T-cell memory formation after mild COVID-19. General study results and limits: Among CD4+ contracting clones, most were CM and EM, and CD8+ ones EMRA. Several responding clones turned up in pre-infection memory, indicating that cross-reactive memory may have taken part.

Germline V gives CDR1 SEHNR, CDR2 FQNEAQ (reference sequence). This CDR3 has 14 residues. J lost 3 bases, V lost 1 base, and 3 bases had no gene match. Regarding this clonotype: Its antigen is still unknown.

Each CDR3 protein gets one entry after TCRdb re-called the 5' RACE reads with MiXCR. The table records some 310,000 distinct CDR3 sequences, 20% to 25% of them present only once. The sample was PBMCs or a T cell subset sorted from them (not recorded which). The genes are TRBV7-9 and TRBJ2-7; the match to TRBD1 covers 7 bases. The TCR was taken from a man aged 18 to 29 who had mild COVID-19 (a few samples of this study predate the infection). Cell type and time point are not known. The CDR3 DNA follows: TGTGCCAGCAGCTTAGTGGCAGGGGGCTACGAGCAGTACTTC. Protein sequence: CASSLVAGGYEQYF.